What follows are 5 T cell receptor beta chains derived from one specimen sequenced in a study of Graves' ophthalmopathy and Graves' hyperthyroidism. RNA transcripts were the source from which TCR beta CDR3 regions were amplified. An initial RT-PCR round employing HTBI primers preceded a second-round multiplex PCR. TCRdb reanalysed the multiplex PCR reads using MiXCR and keeps one entry per CDR3 protein. This table holds hundreds of thousands of distinct CDR3 sequences, about 46% found once. Sequencing was done on a sample of peripheral blood. Receptors were obtained from an adult man with Graves' ophthalmopathy.

This clonotype was seen more than once but under ten times. The chain carries TRBV20-1 and TRBJ2-7; D is perhaps TRBD1 or TRBD2 (5 bases each). Germline lookup yields CDR1 DFQATT and CDR2 SNEGSKA (reference sequence). CDR3 length equals 14 residues. V was trimmed by 6 bases and J by 0 bases, leaving 15 bases between them. The chain's CDR3 is CSARDGLSSYEQYF. The CDR3 bases are TGCAGTGCCAGGGACGGACTGAGCTCCTACGAGCAGTACTTC.

About this clonotype itself: Since no conserved phenylalanine or tryptophan closes the CDR3, a read error is the likely cause. The chain joins TRBV2 to TRBJ1-2; D perhaps matches TRBD1 (6 bases). Trimming stripped 4 bases from V and 9 bases from J, with 21 bases between. Germline CDR1 SNHLY, CDR2 FYNNEI. The CDR3 consists of 15 residues. The CDR3 DNA reads as TGTGCCAGCAGTGGGGGCGACAGGTCACTATCGAGCTACACCCTC. Amino acid sequence: CASSGGDRSLSSYTL.

Here the CDR3 reads CSGDDGGKETQYF. DNA for the CDR3: TGCAGCGGTGATGACGGGGGTAAGGAGACCCAGTACTTC. The V and J genes are TRBV29-1 and TRBJ2-5; tentatively, D is TRBD2 (6 bases). The CDR3 runs to 13 residues. Deletions cut 7 bases from V and 5 bases from J, with 17 bases between. Germline V lookup: CDR1 SQVTM, CDR2 ANQGSEA.

The V gene is TRBV25-1, the J gene TRBJ1-1; possible D gene TRBD1, 6 bases. Germline V gives CDR1 MGHDK, CDR2 SYGVNS. The CDR3 length is 14 residues. Trimming left V 6 bases short and J 2 bases short, with 13 bases between. CDR3 residues: CASSVARGNTEAFF. In DNA form, the CDR3 reads TGTGCCAGCAGCGTCGCCAGGGGTAACACTGAAGCTTTCTTT.

Points on this clonotype: Possible read error: a much larger clone is one base away. V is TRBV7-2 and J is TRBJ2-7, with 7 bases aligning to TRBD1. The CDR3 sequence is 15 residues long. CDR1 is SGHTA, CDR2 FQGNSA, per germline. V was pared by 7 bases and J by 7 bases, with 16 bases of the junction left unmatched. CDR3 DNA sequence: TGTGCCAGCACCTCCTGGACAGGAGAGGACCGGGAGCAGTACTTC. The encoded protein is CASTSWTGEDREQYF.